The T cell receptor (beta chain) under discussion was sequenced for a study of blood T cells in healthy people across ages. Details on this clonotype: Its antigen is still unknown.

Each sample had at least 6.5 million PBMCs isolated. General study results and limits: Roughly linear declines in TCR beta diversity per million T cells occurred with age.

The CDR3 runs 15 residues. V was pared by 4 bases and J by 2 bases, with 14 bases between. CDR1 is LGHDT and CDR2 is YNNKEL in the germline V gene (reference sequence). For the second PCR, which ran for about 6 to 12 cycles, a sample-barcoded 5' primer and a J-beta primer mix were used. TCRdb re-analysed the 5' RACE reads in MiXCR, keeping a single row per CDR3 protein. Of around 780,000 distinct CDR3 sequences listed, roughly 24% are singletons. The sample also formed part of further work on T cells of mothers and their children. From that paper: The sample comes from nine or ten healthy Caucasian donors: mothers and children.

The chain links TRBV3-1 to TRBJ1-2; D unresolved. The sequenced sample was blood. This sequence originates from a boy younger than 18 in good health. DNA of the CDR3: TGTGCCAGCAGCCCCCTCCGGGAGAGCAACTATGGCTACACCTTC. It specifies CASSPLRESNYGYTF.